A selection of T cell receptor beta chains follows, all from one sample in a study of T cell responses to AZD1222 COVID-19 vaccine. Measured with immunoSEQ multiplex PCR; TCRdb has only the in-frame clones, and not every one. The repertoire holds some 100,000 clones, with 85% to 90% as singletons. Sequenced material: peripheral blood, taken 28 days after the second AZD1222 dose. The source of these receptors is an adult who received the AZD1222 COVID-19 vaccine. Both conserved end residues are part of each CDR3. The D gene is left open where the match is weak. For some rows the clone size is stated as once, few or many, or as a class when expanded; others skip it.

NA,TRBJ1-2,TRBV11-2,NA,CASSLAGGRGYTF,TGTGCCAGCAGCTTAGCCGGGGGACGTGGCTACACCTTC
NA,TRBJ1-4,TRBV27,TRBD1,CASSSWTGNIEKLFF,TGTGCCAGCAGTTCCTGGACAGGCAACATTGAAAAACTGTTTTTT
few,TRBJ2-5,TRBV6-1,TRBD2,CASSEGLAGGRETQYF,TGTGCCAGCAGTGAAGGACTAGCGGGGGGCAGGGAGACCCAGTACTTC
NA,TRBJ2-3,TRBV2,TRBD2,CASSPGTRGGTDTQYF,TGTGCCAGCAGTCCGGGGACCCGGGGGGGAACAGATACGCAGTATTTT
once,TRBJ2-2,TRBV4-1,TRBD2,CASSQETSGSTGELFF,TGCGCCAGCAGCCAAGAGACTAGCGGGTCCACCGGGGAGCTGTTTTTT
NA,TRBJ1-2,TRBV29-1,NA,CSVEDLLPAGLYGYTF,TGCAGCGTTGAAGATCTTTTACCGGCCGGGCTGTATGGCTACACCTTC
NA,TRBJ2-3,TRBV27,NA,CASRLSSTDTQYF,TGTGCCAGCAGGCTCTCTAGCACAGATACGCAGTATTTT
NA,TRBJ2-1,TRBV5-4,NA,CASSWDSVPNEQFF,TGTGCCAGCAGCTGGGACTCAGTCCCCAATGAGCAGTTCTTC
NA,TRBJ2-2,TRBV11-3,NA,CASSAAGPGELFF,TGTGCCAGCAGCGCCGCAGGGCCCGGGGAGCTGTTTTTT
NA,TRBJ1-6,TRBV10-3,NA,CAINLYREGDSPLHF,TGTGCCATCAACTTATACAGGGAGGGGGATTCACCCCTCCACTTT
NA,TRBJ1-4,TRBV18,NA,CASSERTTFATNEKLFF,TGTGCCAGCTCAGAAAGGACAACATTTGCAACTAATGAAAAACTGTTTTTT
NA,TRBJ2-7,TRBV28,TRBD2,CASSPSGSLSYEQYF,TGTGCCAGCAGTCCCAGCGGGAGTCTATCCTACGAGCAGTACTTC
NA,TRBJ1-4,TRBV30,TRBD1,CAARPTGGYEKLFF,TGTGCCGCACGTCCGACAGGGGGCTATGAAAAACTGTTTTTT
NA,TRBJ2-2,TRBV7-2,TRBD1,CASSPGQRGELFF,TGTGCCAGCAGCCCGGGACAGCGGGGGGAGCTGTTTTTT
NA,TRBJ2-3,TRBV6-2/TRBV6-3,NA,CASSYYDYADQLSGTDTQYF,TGTGCCAGCAGTTACTACGATTACGCCGATCAACTATCCGGCACAGATACGCAGTATTTT
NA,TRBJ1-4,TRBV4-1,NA,CASSFQGNEKLFF,TGCGCCAGCAGCTTTCAGGGCAATGAAAAACTGTTTTTT
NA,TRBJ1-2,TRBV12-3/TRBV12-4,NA,CASSTGTTGYTF,TGTGCCAGCAGCACCGGGACGACCGGCTACACCTTC
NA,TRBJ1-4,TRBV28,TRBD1,CASGDRGSEKLFF,TGTGCCAGCGGAGACAGGGGGTCTGAAAAACTGTTTTTT
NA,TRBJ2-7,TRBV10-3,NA,CAIRGLGNYEQYF,TGTGCCATCAGGGGACTGGGCAACTACGAGCAGTACTTC
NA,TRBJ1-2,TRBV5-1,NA,CASSTGQISYGYTF,TGCGCCAGCAGCACCGGACAGATTTCCTATGGCTACACCTTC
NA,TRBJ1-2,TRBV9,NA,CASSVALGGQGYGYTF,TGTGCCAGCAGCGTAGCTCTCGGGGGACAAGGCTATGGCTACACCTTC
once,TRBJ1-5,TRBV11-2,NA,CASSFDNQPQHF,TGTGCCAGCAGTTTCGACAATCAGCCCCAGCATTTT
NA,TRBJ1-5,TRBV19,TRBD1,CASSPARDRGRTQPQHF,TGTGCCAGTAGTCCCGCCCGGGACAGGGGGCGCACTCAGCCCCAGCATTTT
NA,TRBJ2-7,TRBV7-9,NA,CASSLGGHEQYF,TGTGCCAGCAGCTTAGGGGGTCACGAGCAGTACTTC
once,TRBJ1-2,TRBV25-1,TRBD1,CASSARYRGNYGYTF,TGTGCCAGCAGTGCACGATACAGGGGTAACTATGGCTACACCTTC
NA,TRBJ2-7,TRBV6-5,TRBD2,CASRAGRGYEQYF,TGTGCCAGCAGAGCCGGGAGGGGGTACGAGCAGTACTTC
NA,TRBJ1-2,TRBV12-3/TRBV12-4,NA,CASSLGRGGYTF,TGTGCCAGCAGTTTGGGCAGGGGCGGCTACACCTTC
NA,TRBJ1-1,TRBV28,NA,CASSPPWGMNTEAFF,TGTGCCAGCAGTCCCCCATGGGGAATGAACACTGAAGCTTTCTTT
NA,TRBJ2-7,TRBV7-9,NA,CASSPAPAEQYF,TGTGCCAGCAGCCCCGCCCCGGCCGAGCAGTACTTC
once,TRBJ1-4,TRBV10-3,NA,CAISVDTGYEKLFF,TGTGCCATCAGTGTCGATACAGGGTACGAAAAACTGTTTTTT
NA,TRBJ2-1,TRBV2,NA,CASSEAAGFHPEQFF,TGTGCCAGCAGTGAAGCTGCGGGTTTTCATCCTGAGCAGTTCTTC
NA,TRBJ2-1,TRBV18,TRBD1,CASSNGQGALNEQFF,TGTGCCAGCTCAAACGGACAGGGGGCTTTGAATGAGCAGTTCTTC
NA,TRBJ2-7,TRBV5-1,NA,CASSGSHGQGYYEQYF,TGCGCCAGCAGCGGTTCCCACGGGCAGGGTTACTACGAGCAGTACTTC
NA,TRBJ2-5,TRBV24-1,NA,CATSVRAQETQYF,TGTGCCACCAGTGTAAGGGCTCAAGAGACCCAGTACTTC
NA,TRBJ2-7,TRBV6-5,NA,CASSYSSTGSSYEQYF,TGTGCCAGCAGTTACTCGAGCACGGGCAGCTCCTACGAGCAGTACTTC
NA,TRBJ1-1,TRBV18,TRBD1,CASSPRAGGSVTEAFF,TGTGCCAGCTCACCACGGGCAGGGGGTTCGGTCACTGAAGCTTTCTTT
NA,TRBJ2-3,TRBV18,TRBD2,CASSPYLGRGGVDTQYF,TGTGCCAGCTCACCTTATCTAGGGCGGGGGGGCGTAGATACGCAGTATTTT
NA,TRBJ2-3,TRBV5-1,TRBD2,CASSLLAGEGTDTQYF,TGCGCCAGCAGCTTACTAGCGGGAGAGGGCACAGATACGCAGTATTTT
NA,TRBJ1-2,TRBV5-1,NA,CASSPSGKGYTF,TGCGCCAGCAGCCCCTCGGGGAAGGGCTACACCTTC
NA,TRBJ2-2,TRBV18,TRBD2,CASSPFSLTGGLNTGELFF,TGTGCCAGCTCACCATTCAGTTTAACGGGAGGCCTGAACACCGGGGAGCTGTTTTTT
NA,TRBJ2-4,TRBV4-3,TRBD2,CASSETRGGLGNIQYF,TGCGCCAGCAGCGAAACCCGCGGGGGGCTGGGAAACATTCAGTACTTC
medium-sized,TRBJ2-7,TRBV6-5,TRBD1,CASSSHPDRGYEQYF,TGTGCCAGCAGTTCCCACCCGGACAGGGGTTACGAGCAGTACTTC
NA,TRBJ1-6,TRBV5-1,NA,CASSLEGDSSYNSPLHF,TGCGCCAGCAGCTTGGAGGGGGATAGCTCCTATAATTCACCCCTCCACTTT
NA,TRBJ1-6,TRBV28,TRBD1,CASNRQDRGLSPLHF,TGTGCCAGCAACCGACAGGACAGGGGGCTCTCACCCCTCCACTTT
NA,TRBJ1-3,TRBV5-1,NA,CASSPVGAGSGNTIYF,TGCGCCAGCAGCCCGGTCGGGGCCGGATCTGGAAACACCATATATTTT
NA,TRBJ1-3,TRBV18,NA,CASSRGRTERNTIYF,TGTGCCAGCTCCCGGGGACGGACAGAGCGAAACACCATATATTTT
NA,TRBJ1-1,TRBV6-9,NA,CASSWEGGPIRAFF,TGTGCCAGCAGCTGGGAGGGGGGACCGATCAGGGCTTTCTTT
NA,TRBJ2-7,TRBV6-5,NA,CASSPGHAYEQYF,TGTGCCAGCAGCCCCGGACACGCATACGAGCAGTACTTC
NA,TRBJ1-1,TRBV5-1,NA,CASSFRQLENTEAFF,TGCGCCAGCAGCTTCCGACAGCTAGAAAACACTGAAGCTTTCTTT
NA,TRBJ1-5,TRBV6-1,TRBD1,CASSEMTGVVQPQHF,TGTGCCAGCAGTGAGATGACAGGGGTGGTTCAGCCCCAGCATTTT